The present T cell receptor beta chain was sequenced within a study of post-analysis software for immune sequencing data. Study-wide context: As for disease course, relapsing-remitting, secondary progressive and progressive-relapsing multiple sclerosis were all included.

Details on this clonotype: As yet, its antigen is unknown.

Findings and limits, study-wide: TRBV5-6, TRBV5-1 and TRBV20-1 were among several TRBV segments more frequent in patients than controls. Batch-mates among the samples co-clustered strongly by F measure. There was significantly lower normalized Chao1 diversity in multiple sclerosis patients than in controls.

This CDR3 region has 15 residues. Germline CDR1 and CDR2: MNHNS and SASEGT. The J segment lost 3 bases and the V segment lost 1 base, leaving 3 bases of the junction unmatched. Prepared libraries of TCR beta cDNA carried unique molecular identifiers. In TCRdb, the PCR reads were re-called with MiXCR into one record per CDR3 protein. The sample consists of about 540,000 distinct CDR3 sequences, roughly 34% of them appearing once. Sequences were obtained from blood. The receptor was derived from a girl under 18 with multiple sclerosis. The rearrangement links TRBV6-1 to TRBJ2-7; 10 bases are a match to TRBD1. The CDR3 DNA reads TGTGCCAGCAGTGAAGAAGGGACAGGGGTCTACGAGCAGTACTTC. This codes for CASSEEGTGVYEQYF.